These 22 T cell receptor beta chains share one sample of origin, sequenced in a study of vaccination and CD4 T cells after COVID-19. These TCRs are of unknown antigen specificity. Regarding treatment: 10-day PBMC culture with coronavirus spike peptide pools or control peptides (ViraFEST assay). The Oncomine TCR Beta short-read assay was applied to DNA of cultured CD4+ T cells. TCRdb passed the PCR reads through MiXCR, listing each CDR3 protein once. This sample carries some 4,300 distinct CDR3 sequences, approximately 73% of them seen once, and the ten largest clones take nearly 50%. The material sequenced was CD4+ T cells from blood, cultured in vitro. These receptors came from a human donor who had recovered from COVID-19.

In nucleotides, the CDR3 is TGCAGTGCAGTTAGGGACCCCCAACAGTATAGCAATCAGCCCCAGCATTTT. Translation gives CSAVRDPQQYSNQPQHF. The chain is built from TRBV20-1 and TRBJ1-5; the D gene is possibly TRBD1 (5 bases). Germline V CDR1 and CDR2: DFQATT, SNEGSKA (reference sequence). The CDR3 is made up of 17 amino acids. V was cut by 6 bases and J by 0 bases, with 21 bases left in between.

This chain links TRBV7-8 with TRBJ1-6; D uncertain. The CDR3 is made up of 12 amino acids. The ends were cut back, 1 base at V and 7 bases at J, with 2 bases in the middle. CDR1 is SGHVS and CDR2 is FQNEAQ in the germline V gene. The DNA of the CDR3 is TGTGCCAGCAGCTTAGTGAATTCACCCCTCCACTTT. This encodes CASSLVNSPLHF.

The gene calls are TRBV19 and TRBJ2-3; D unresolved. V lost 7 bases to trimming and J lost 7 bases, with 15 bases between them. The germline V gene encodes CDR1 LNHDA and CDR2 SQIVND (reference sequence). This CDR3 contains 13 residues. The CDR3 coding sequence is TGTGCCAGTACGTGGGCGTCCTCAAATACGCAGTATTTT. Translating gives CASTWASSNTQYF.

The chain uses TRBV19 and TRBJ1-6, with no clear D. Trimming took off 8 bases at V and 10 bases at J, with 15 bases between the two ends. Germline-derived CDR1 and CDR2 are LNHDA and SQIVND (reference sequence). The CDR3 length is 13 residues. CDR3 amino acids: CASCRGIWSPLHF. CDR3 DNA: TGTGCCAGTTGTCGCGGGATATGGTCACCCCTCCACTTT.

The chain uses TRBV20-1 and TRBJ2-5, with 13 bases identical to TRBD2. The CDR3 has 15 amino acids. Germline values: CDR1 DFQATT, CDR2 SNEGSKA (reference sequence). V trimming: 4 bases; J trimming: 2 bases; junction bases outside the gene matches: 4. The DNA of the CDR3 is TGCAGTGCTATCGGACTAGCGGGAGATCAAGAGACCCAGTACTTC. Translating gives CSAIGLAGDQETQYF.

The chain joins TRBV7-6 to TRBJ2-5; D is unclear. The CDR3 is 13 residues long. The V end lost 0 bases, the J end lost 3 bases, and 5 bases lay between the germline ends. Germline V gives CDR1 SGHVS, CDR2 FNYEAQ. For the CDR3, the DNA is TGTGCCAGCAGCTTAGCGACGAAAGAGACCCAGTACTTC. Protein sequence: CASSLATKETQYF.

The chain has TRBV20-1 and TRBJ1-5, with no clear D. The CDR3 has 13 amino acids. Germline lookup yields CDR1 DFQATT and CDR2 SNEGSKA (reference sequence). Trimming left V 4 bases short and J 4 bases short, with 11 bases between. CDR3 amino acids: CSAISGGNQPQHF. CDR3 sequence (DNA): TGCAGTGCTATCTCAGGAGGGAATCAGCCCCAGCATTTT.

The J gene is TRBJ1-1, the V gene TRBV11-2, with D possibly TRBD1 on 5 matching bases. V lost 5 bases and J lost 0, with 16 bases in between. Germline V CDR1 and CDR2: SGHAT, FQNNGV. CDR3 length equals 16 residues. The CDR3 loop is CASSRSGPSMNTEAFF. The CDR3 nucleotides are TGTGCCAGCAGCCGATCAGGGCCCAGCATGAACACTGAAGCTTTCTTT. The full variable domain, with the rest looked up from reference TRBV11-2 and TRBJ1-1, is EAGVAQSPRYKIIEKRQSVAFWCNPISGHATLYWYQQILGQGPKLLIQFQNNGVVDDSQLPKDRFSAERLKGVDSTLKIQPAKLEDSAVYLCASSRSGPSMNTEAFFGQGTRLTVV.

The V call is TRBV5-1, the J call TRBJ2-7; no reliable D call. From germline, CDR1 is SGHRS and CDR2 YFSETQ. V dropped 2 bases and J dropped 1 base, with 16 bases sitting between them. The CDR3 is made up of 16 amino acids. The CDR3 DNA follows: TGCGCCAGCAGCTTTATGTACAAAGGAAGTTCCTACGAGCAGTACTTC. Protein sequence: CASSFMYKGSSYEQYF.

The chain links TRBV7-2 to TRBJ2-5; TRBD2 matches 10 bases. This CDR3 region has 16 residues. Germline CDR1 SGHTA, CDR2 FQGNSA. With V trimmed by 5 bases and J by 9 bases, 15 bases remained unmatched. The CDR3 bases are TGTGCCAGCAGCGCAACTCAGCGGGGGGGGTCAGGTCCCCAGTACTTC. Translated: CASSATQRGGSGPQYF.

The rearrangement links TRBV7-2 to TRBJ2-7; D call uncertain. This CDR3 is built from 14 residues. Germline-derived CDR1 and CDR2 are SGHTA and FQGNSA. Deletions cut 4 bases from V and 0 bases from J, with 10 bases between. The CDR3 protein is CASSSALNSYEQYF. CDR3 nucleotide sequence: TGTGCCAGCAGCTCGGCGTTAAACTCCTACGAGCAGTACTTC.

This chain connects TRBV20-1 to TRBJ1-2; possibly TRBD1 for D (6 bases). CDR1 DFQATT and CDR2 SNEGSKA come from the germline V gene (reference sequence). This CDR3 has 15 amino acids. V was cut by 5 bases and J by 4 bases, with 20 bases left in between. Here the CDR3 DNA reads TGCAGTGCTGGAGGGCGGGCAGGGGAGAGCTATGGCTACACCTTC. Protein: CSAGGRAGESYGYTF.

This rearrangement joins TRBV6-1 to TRBJ2-2; TRBD2 agrees at 10 bases. The J segment lost 7 bases and the V segment lost 7 bases, leaving 9 bases of the junction unmatched. The V gene's germline CDR1 is MNHNS and CDR2 SASEGT. The CDR3 length is 15 residues. The CDR3 is CASNPRASGGGELFF. Written as DNA, the CDR3 is TGTGCCAGCAATCCTCGGGCTAGCGGGGGCGGGGAGCTGTTTTTT.

There are a few counts of this clonotype. The chain couples TRBV19 to TRBJ2-7; unclear D gene. V was pared by 6 bases and J by 4 bases, with 19 bases between. The CDR3 extends over 15 amino acids. Germline values: CDR1 LNHDA, CDR2 SQIVND (reference sequence). CDR3 bases: TGTGCCAGTAGGGACCTAGGTTTCCCCCATTACGAGCAGTACTTC. Its translation: CASRDLGFPHYEQYF.

In this sample, this clonotype turned up a few times. The chain carries TRBV7-9 and TRBJ1-5, with D unresolved. V lost 5 bases and J lost 6, with 8 bases in between. This CDR3 is built from 12 residues. Looked up from germline, CDR1 is SEHNR and CDR2 is FQNEAQ (reference sequence). The CDR3 bases are TGTGCCAGCAGCGAACTAGGTCAGCCCCAGCATTTT. It specifies CASSELGQPQHF.

This clonotype was seen a few times. This rearrangement joins TRBV15 to TRBJ1-5; D possibly corresponds to TRBD1 (6 bases). Germline V gene data show CDR1 as LNHNV and CDR2 as YYDKDF (reference sequence). The CDR3 contains 15 residues. V shed 3 bases and J shed 7 bases, with 16 bases lying between them. CDR3 region: CATSSGTGTDQPQHF. CDR3 DNA sequence: TGTGCCACCAGCAGTGGCACAGGGACCGACCAGCCCCAGCATTTT.

The chain links TRBV20-1 to TRBJ2-3; possibly TRBD1 or TRBD2 for D (5 bases each). The CDR3 has 15 amino acids. V dropped 0 bases and J dropped 5 bases, with 15 bases sitting between them. The germline V gene has CDR1 DFQATT and CDR2 SNEGSKA (reference sequence). In DNA form, the CDR3 reads TGCAGTGCTAGAGACATGAGGGGATCAGGAGATACGCAGTATTTT. Its translation: CSARDMRGSGDTQYF.

CDR3 DNA: TGTGCCAGCAGTTTATCGATGGGGTTTGGCTACACCTTC. Its protein product is CASSLSMGFGYTF. The genes are TRBV27 and TRBJ1-2; the D is unclear. Per germline, CDR1 MNHEY and CDR2 SMNVEV (reference sequence). Trimming cost V 0 bases and J 7 bases, with 9 bases left between them. The CDR3 runs to 13 residues.

V usage is TRBV20-1 and J usage is TRBJ1-6; D gene unclear. Trimming removed 3 bases from V and 7 bases from J, with 16 bases in between. Germline CDR1 reads DFQATT; CDR2 reads SNEGSKA (reference sequence). The CDR3 contains 15 residues. The CDR3 region is CSARSVGGLNSPLHF. The CDR3 bases are TGCAGTGCTAGGTCCGTAGGTGGGTTGAATTCACCCCTCCACTTT.

V is TRBV20-1 and J is TRBJ2-3; D is uncertain. The V gene lost 5 bases and the J gene lost 4 bases, with 7 bases spanning the gap. The CDR3 runs 11 residues. The germline CDR1 and CDR2 sequences are DFQATT and SNEGSKA (reference sequence). The CDR3 protein is CSARFSDTQYF. The CDR3 coding sequence is TGCAGTGCTCGTTTCTCAGATACGCAGTATTTT.

The genes are TRBV18 and TRBJ1-1, with 10 bases lining up with TRBD1. Germline CDR1 is KGHSH and CDR2 is LQKENI. V gave up 2 bases and J gave up 0 bases; unmatched junction bases: 3. The CDR3 runs 16 residues. In DNA form, the CDR3 reads TGTGCCAGCTCACCAAGACAGGGGGCCATGAACACTGAAGCTTTCTTT. It encodes CASSPRQGAMNTEAFF.

This rearrangement joins TRBV20-1 to TRBJ2-5; D unclear. The germline CDR1 and CDR2 sequences are DFQATT and SNEGSKA (reference sequence). V was shortened by 1 base and J by 4 bases, with 10 bases between the two germline ends. This CDR3 comprises 13 residues. CDR3 residues: CSARVLRLETQYF. The CDR3 region has the DNA TGCAGTGCTAGAGTTCTCCGGTTAGAGACCCAGTACTTC.